Shown below are 16 T cell receptor beta chains from a single sample sequenced in a study of CD8 T cells in Susac syndrome. Random hexamers were used to reverse transcribe an amount of about 0.45 to 1 ug RNA. TCRdb redid the calling of the immunoSEQ multiplex PCR reads with MiXCR, one entry per CDR3 protein. The repertoire has approximately 130,000 distinct CDR3 sequences, around nine tenths of them found once; the top ten carry about 0.25%. Sequenced sample: CD8+ T cells from PBMCs. The source is a human donor with multiple sclerosis.

The V call is TRBV13, the J call TRBJ1-1; the D is unclear. The CDR3 has 13 amino acids. The germline V gene encodes CDR1 PRHDT and CDR2 FYEKMQ (reference sequence). The germline V and J ends were trimmed by 8 bases and 2 bases, with 12 bases remaining between them. CDR3 DNA: TGTGCCAGCTCCTACCGAACCAACACTGAAGCTTTCTTT. Translating it yields CASSYRTNTEAFF.

The chain recombines TRBV12-5 with TRBJ2-3; 7 bases align to TRBD2. Germline V gene lookup returns CDR1 LGHNT and CDR2 FRNRAP. V was clipped by 6 bases and J by 6 bases; unmatched bases: 9. This CDR3 has 14 residues. The CDR3 protein is CASGASGPRDTQYF. DNA for the CDR3: TGTGCTAGTGGAGCTAGCGGTCCAAGGGATACGCAGTATTTT.

The rearrangement uses TRBV6-2 or TRBV6-3 and TRBJ1-4; D gene uncertain. From germline, CDR1 is MNHEY and CDR2 SVGEGT. This CDR3 has 16 residues. Trimming stripped 8 bases from V and 6 bases from J, with 22 bases between. The CDR3, as DNA: TGTGCCAGCCATCAAGAAACCGGGAAAGAGGATGAAAAACTGTTTTTT. Translated, it gives CASHQETGKEDEKLFF.

This clonotype was picked up a small number of times. The V gene is TRBV7-9, the J gene TRBJ1-4; 7 positions agree with TRBD1. J was trimmed by 0 bases and V by 6 bases; bases with no gene match: 10. This CDR3 is built from 17 residues. CDR1 and CDR2 from the germline V gene are SEHNR and FQNEAQ (reference sequence). In nucleotides, the CDR3 is TGTGCCAGCAGTACGACGGACAGGCTTGCAACTAATGAAAAACTGTTTTTT. Translated, it gives CASSTTDRLATNEKLFF.

This chain uses TRBV9 with TRBJ2-7; no clear D. Germline-derived CDR1 and CDR2 are SGDLS and YYNGEE. V lost 4 bases and J lost 0, with 11 bases in between. The CDR3 sequence is 14 residues long. This chain's CDR3 is CASSPTDFSYEQYF. CDR3 coding DNA: TGTGCCAGCAGCCCAACAGATTTCTCCTACGAGCAGTACTTC.

The chain uses TRBV5-4 and TRBJ2-1, with 9 bases identical to TRBD1. CDR1 is SGHNT, CDR2 YYREEE, per germline (reference sequence). The CDR3 extends over 14 amino acids. J lost 9 bases, V lost 4 bases, and 8 bases had no gene match. The CDR3 is CASSPGQGGGEQFF. For the CDR3, the DNA is TGTGCCAGCAGCCCGGGACAGGGTGGCGGTGAGCAGTTCTTC.

This clonotype showed up just once. The chain is built from TRBV29-1 and TRBJ2-1, with D hard to call. This CDR3 has 15 amino acids. Germline lookup yields CDR1 SQVTM and CDR2 ANQGSEA. Trimming stripped 5 bases from V and 8 bases from J, with 22 bases between. This CDR3 reads CSVLTWESGRDEQFF. The DNA for the CDR3 is TGCAGCGTTCTTACCTGGGAATCAGGACGGGATGAGCAGTTCTTC.

The chain has TRBV28 and TRBJ1-2, with a possible D match to TRBD1 (6 bases). Germline V gene lookup returns CDR1 MDHEN and CDR2 SYDVKM. CDR3 length equals 13 residues. The V end lost 5 bases, the J end lost 2 bases, and 9 bases lay between the germline ends. The CDR3: CASSTGFNYGYTF. CDR3 nucleotide sequence: TGTGCCAGCAGTACAGGGTTCAACTATGGCTACACCTTC.

The J gene is TRBJ1-1, the V gene TRBV5-6; weak D call: TRBD1 (5 bases). CDR3 length equals 13 residues. Trimming pared 3 bases from V and 5 bases from J, leaving 11 bases between. The germline CDR1 and CDR2 sequences are SGHDT and YYEEEE. The DNA for the CDR3 is TGTGCCAGCAGCTGGGGGGAAAGGACTGAAGCTTTCTTT. Translated: CASSWGERTEAFF.

The chain combines TRBV5-4 with TRBJ1-2; D remains unclear. The germline V gene encodes CDR1 SGHNT and CDR2 YYREEE (reference sequence). V was shortened by 3 bases and J by 5 bases, with 8 bases between the two germline ends. The CDR3 length is 12 residues. Written as DNA, the CDR3 is TGTGCCAGCAGCTCCGAGCCATATGGCTACACCTTC. It specifies CASSSEPYGYTF. Looking up the rest from reference TRBV5-4 and TRBJ1-2 gives the full variable domain: ETGVTQSPTHLIKTRGQQVTLRCSSQSGHNTVSWYQQALGQGPQFIFQYYREEENGRGNFPPRFSGLQFPNYSSELNVNALELDDSALYLCASSSEPYGYTFGSGTRLTVV.

The CDR3 sequence: CASSFRAESSYEQYF. CDR3 nucleotide sequence: TGTGCCAGCAGCTTTCGGGCAGAAAGCTCCTACGAGCAGTACTTC. This chain links TRBV7-2 with TRBJ2-7; D not resolved. Germline-derived CDR1 and CDR2 are SGHTA and FQGNSA. The CDR3 totals 15 residues. Trimming shortened V by 3 bases and J by 0 bases, and 12 bases separated the two germline ends.

This chain connects TRBV5-1 to TRBJ2-1; a possible D gene is TRBD2 (7 bases). The length of the CDR3 is 12 residues. Trimming pared 4 bases from V and 9 bases from J, leaving 11 bases between. Germline CDR1 and CDR2: SGHRS and YFSETQ. CDR3 amino acids: CASSRGGGEQFF. The DNA of the CDR3 is TGCGCCAGCAGCCGGGGAGGGGGTGAGCAGTTCTTC.

This chain uses TRBV10-3 with TRBJ1-3, with D possibly being TRBD1 (5 bases). Germline CDR1 reads ENHRY; CDR2 reads SYGVKD. The CDR3 is 18 amino acids. The V end lost 9 bases, the J end lost 0 bases, and 24 bases lay between the germline ends. The CDR3 loop is CAIKAGTEGGSSGNTIYF. The CDR3 DNA follows: TGTGCCATTAAAGCAGGGACCGAAGGAGGAAGCTCTGGAAACACCATATATTTT.

The V and J genes are TRBV4-1 and TRBJ2-1; 10 nucleotides line up with TRBD2. This CDR3 is built from 16 residues. Looked up from germline, CDR1 is MGHRA and CDR2 is YSYEKL. The ends lost 1 base at V and 6 bases at J; junction bases unmatched: 6. The CDR3 is CASSQAGIAGGNEQFF. The CDR3 DNA reads TGCGCCAGCAGCCAAGCGGGAATAGCGGGAGGCAATGAGCAGTTCTTC.

The V call is TRBV6-2 or TRBV6-3, the J call TRBJ2-1; TRBD2 might be the D (5 bases). Trimming took 6 bases from V and 0 from J, leaving 12 bases between them. Germline loops: CDR1 MNHEY, CDR2 SVGEGT. The CDR3 has 15 residues. CDR3 amino acids: CASSPGEASYNEQFF. Written as DNA, the CDR3 is TGTGCCAGCAGCCCCGGGGAAGCCTCCTACAATGAGCAGTTCTTC.

The gene calls are TRBV5-6 and TRBJ1-3; 9 positions agree with TRBD1. CDR1 and CDR2 from the germline V gene are SGHDT and YYEEEE. The CDR3 spans 15 residues. Losses at the gene ends were 4 bases for V and 4 bases for J; bases not matched to a gene: 6. CDR3 DNA: TGTGCCAGCAGCGTGACAGGGGGAGGAGGAAACACCATATATTTT. Protein product: CASSVTGGGGNTIYF. The complete variable domain, with remaining parts taken from reference TRBV5-6 and TRBJ1-3, reads DAGVTQSPTHLIKTRGQQVTLRCSPKSGHDTVSWYQQALGQGPQFIFQYYEEEERQRGNFPDRFSGHQFPNYSSELNVNALLLGDSALYLCASSVTGGGGNTIYFGEGSWLTVV.